This is a list of T cell receptor beta chains from one sample in a study of post-analysis software for immune sequencing data. TCRdb redid the calling of the PCR reads with MiXCR, one entry per CDR3 protein. The sample lists 250,000 to 300,000 distinct CDR3 sequences; 36% were seen once. What was sequenced was blood. The receptors originated from a girl aged 10-17 years with multiple sclerosis. The conserved cysteine and the conserved F or W are not part of the CDR3 here. The D gene is left open where the match is weak.

NA TRBJ1-2 TRBV7-9 ASSLGPILNYGYT
TRBD1 TRBJ1-5 TRBV27 ASSPGTGGRSNQPQH
TRBD1 TRBJ1-2 TRBV7-9 ATTGTAVINYGYT
NA TRBJ1-1 TRBV19 ASSMGRENTEAF
NA TRBJ1-4 TRBV5-1 ASSLRGTIATNEKLF
NA TRBJ2-5 TRBV29-1 SVEGIQETQY
TRBD2 TRBJ2-5 TRBV20-1 SARDLRTSNQETQY
NA TRBJ2-1 TRBV20-1 SARGGFAINAQF
NA TRBJ1-1 TRBV12-3/TRBV12-4 ASTRPKNTEAF
TRBD1 TRBJ1-2 TRBV10-3 AISEEGAGYGYT
TRBD1 TRBJ2-7 TRBV19 ASSIGTGSYEQY
NA TRBJ2-7 TRBV5-6 ASGRHEQY
NA TRBJ1-4 TRBV4-1 ASSQDDVRVGDEKLF
NA TRBJ2-5 TRBV20-1 SAREVLETQY
NA TRBJ2-3 TRBV20-1 SLQRSNTDTQY